The present TCR beta chain was sequenced within a study of control samples from healthy donors and cancer patients. The CDR3 spans 13 residues. CDR1 is LNHDA, CDR2 SQIVND, per germline (reference sequence). Trimming removed 5 bases at V and 4 bases at J, with 11 bases between. Clones were sequenced by immunoSEQ multiplex PCR, and TCRdb holds only the in-frame ones, with some missing. Here the sample spans around 120,000 clones, around nine tenths being singletons. This clone was seen a handful of times. This sequence was found in a man aged 35-49 years in good health. The sequencing sample was made of blood. V gene TRBV19 combines with J gene TRBJ1-1; D uncertain. CDR3 bases: TGTGCCAGTAGTCCTCGGAGCATCACTGAAGCTTTCTTT. Translated, it gives CASSPRSITEAFF.